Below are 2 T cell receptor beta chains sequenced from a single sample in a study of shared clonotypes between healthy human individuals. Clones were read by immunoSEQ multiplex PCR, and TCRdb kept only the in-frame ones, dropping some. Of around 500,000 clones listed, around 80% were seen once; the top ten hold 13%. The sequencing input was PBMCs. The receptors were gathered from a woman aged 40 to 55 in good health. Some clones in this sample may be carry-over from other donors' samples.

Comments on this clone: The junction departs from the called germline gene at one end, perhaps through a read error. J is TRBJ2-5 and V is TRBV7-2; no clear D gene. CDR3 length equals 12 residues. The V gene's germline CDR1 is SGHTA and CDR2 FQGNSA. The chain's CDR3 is CASSLGRETQHF. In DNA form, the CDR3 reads TGTGCCAGCAGCTTAGGGAGAGAGACCCAGCACTTC.

The CDR3 loop is CASSLRRGTPSENEQFF. DNA for the CDR3: TGTGCCAGCAGCTTAAGGCGTGGGACCCCCTCAGAGAATGAGCAGTTCTTC. This sequence joins TRBV11-2 and TRBJ2-1, with D perhaps assigned TRBD1 or TRBD2 (5 bases each). CDR1 and CDR2 (germline): SGHAT, FQNNGV. V was cut by 2 bases and J by 7 bases, with 21 bases left in between. The CDR3 covers 17 residues.